This TCR beta chain was documented in a study of blood T cell repertoires in COVID-19. This CDR3 contains 16 residues. Germline trimming cut 3 bases from V and 5 bases from J; bases unmatched to any gene: 5. CDR1 is LNHDA and CDR2 is SQIVND in the germline V gene (reference sequence). Comment on this clone: This specimen includes other DNA sequences encoding the same CDR3.

Libraries were prepared by immunoSEQ multiplex PCR; TCRdb keeps only in-frame clonotypes and omits some of them. This sample has 85,000 to 100,000 clones, with roughly 70% found just once. The sequence was obtained from a woman aged 60-75 years in a cohort sampled during active or convalescent COVID-19. The chain combines TRBV19 with TRBJ2-2, with 11 bases matching TRBD1. Sequencing was carried out using peripheral blood. The CDR3 DNA reads as TGTGCCAGTAGTATCGGGACAGGGGGAGGGACCGGGGAGCTGTTTTTT. Its translation: CASSIGTGGGTGELFF.